The 2 T cell receptor beta chains reported below all come from one sample, sequenced in a study of shared clonotypes between healthy human individuals (TCRdb year 2020). The library was produced with the immunoSEQ multiplex PCR assay. Not all clones reach the TCRdb copy of this immuneACCESS table, which keeps in-frame sequences only. Checked studies attribute under half of the gap to unresolved V genes and leave the rest unexplained. The sample table contains about 1.5 million clones; only one count was recorded for 95% to 99% of them. Of the sample, roughly 0.45% is held by the ten largest clones. Sequencing used naive CD4+ T cells sorted from blood. The cell subset or site label for this specimen denotes: CD45RA+ positively selected. Every receptor here comes from a man aged 25-45 years in good health.

The CDR3 protein is CAWSAGLTGYEQYF. The CDR3 DNA sequence: TGTGCCTGGAGTGCAGGCCTGACGGGCTACGAGCAGTACTTC. The chain joins TRBV30 to TRBJ2-7; no clear D gene. There are 14 residues in the CDR3. V lost 1 base, J lost 3 bases, and 13 bases lay in between. Germline V lookup: CDR1 GTSNPN, CDR2 SVGIG (reference sequence). Full variable domain (rest looked up from reference TRBV30 and TRBJ2-7): SQTIHQWPATLVQPVGSPLSLECTVEGTSNPNLYWYRQAAGRGLQLLFYSVGIGQISSEVPQNLSASRPQDRQFILSSKKLLLSDSGFYLCAWSAGLTGYEQYFGPGTRLTVT.

The chain recombines TRBV7-8 with TRBJ2-1, with TRBD2 matching 9 bases. Germline V gives CDR1 SGHVS, CDR2 FQNEAQ. The CDR3 has 17 amino acids. V gave up 0 bases and J gave up 8 bases; unmatched junction bases: 11. The chain's CDR3 is CASSLAGIAGVKDEQFF. DNA of the CDR3: TGTGCCAGCAGCTTAGCGGGAATAGCGGGAGTGAAGGATGAGCAGTTCTTC.